Listed below are T cell receptor beta chains from one sample, sequenced in a study of PD-1 blockade in classical Hodgkin lymphoma. The table came from immunoSEQ multiplex PCR; TCRdb's copy has only in-frame clones and leaves some out. The sample contains 100,000 or so clones, over 85% of which appear only once. The input for sequencing was peripheral blood mononuclear cells (PBMCs), taken before the fourth cycle of nivolumab. These TCRs come from a human donor with classical Hodgkin lymphoma. CDR3s include the opening cysteine and the closing phenylalanine or tryptophan. Each record gives: D gene, clone size, V gene, J gene, CDR3 protein, CDR3 DNA. The D gene is left open where the match is weak. Some rows have no size entry. The others give once, few or many, or a class for an expanded clone.

-	-	TRBV27	TRBJ2-7	CASSRTEIYEQYF	TGTGCCAGCAGTCGGACAGAGATCTACGAGCAGTACTTC
-	-	TRBV11-2	TRBJ2-7	CASSRGQGYEQYF	TGTGCCAGCAGCCGGGGCCAGGGCTACGAGCAGTACTTC
TRBD2	-	TRBV6-1	TRBJ2-2	CASSGDETSGNTGELFF	TGTGCCAGCAGTGGTGACGAGACTAGCGGCAACACCGGGGAGCTGTTTTTT
TRBD2	-	TRBV5-1	TRBJ2-7	CASSLKGGSLYEQYF	TGCGCCAGCAGCTTGAAGGGCGGGAGTCTGTACGAGCAGTACTTC
-	-	TRBV30	TRBJ1-1	CAWSLVSTEAFF	TGTGCCTGGAGTTTGGTGAGCACTGAAGCTTTCTTT
-	-	TRBV18	TRBJ2-1	CASSPGGKVYNEQFF	TGTGCCAGCTCTCCAGGCGGGAAAGTATACAATGAGCAGTTCTTC
-	-	TRBV30	TRBJ1-4	CAWSAPQGRIANEKLFF	TGTGCCTGGAGTGCCCCCCAGGGTCGGATCGCTAATGAAAAACTGTTTTTT
-	-	TRBV5-1	TRBJ1-4	CASSTAGRENEKLFF	TGCGCCAGCAGCACCGCGGGAAGGGAGAATGAAAAACTGTTTTTT
-	-	TRBV2	TRBJ2-3	CASSPSTPGVFTDTQYF	TGTGCCAGCAGTCCCTCGACGCCTGGGGTATTCACAGATACGCAGTATTTT
-	-	TRBV19	TRBJ1-3	CASSSYMDPGNTIYF	TGTGCCAGTAGTTCTTACATGGACCCTGGAAACACCATATATTTT
TRBD2	-	TRBV5-1	TRBJ2-1	CASSLMSGRAGNEQFF	TGCGCCAGCAGCTTGATGAGCGGGAGGGCCGGGAATGAGCAGTTCTTC
TRBD2	-	TRBV4-1	TRBJ2-1	CASSQVASGSLYNEQFF	TGCGCCAGCAGCCAAGTGGCTAGCGGGAGTCTCTACAATGAGCAGTTCTTC
-	-	TRBV12-5	TRBJ1-4	CASGLARDVSEKLFF	TGTGCTAGTGGTTTGGCCCGGGACGTCAGTGAAAAACTGTTTTTT
-	once	TRBV4-3	TRBJ1-2	CASSPRVAYGYTF	TGCGCCAGCAGCCCAAGGGTTGCCTATGGCTACACCTTC
-	few	TRBV6-5	TRBJ1-5	CASSYGSNQPQHF	TGTGCCAGCAGTTATGGAAGCAATCAGCCCCAGCATTTT
-	-	TRBV7-9	TRBJ1-5	CASSEGRNQPQHF	TGTGCCAGCAGCGAGGGGAGGAATCAGCCCCAGCATTTT
-	-	TRBV2	TRBJ2-7	CATRQLSYEQYF	TGTGCCACAAGACAGCTCTCCTACGAGCAGTACTTC
-	-	TRBV6-5	TRBJ1-3	CASSPGQLRGNTIYF	TGTGCCAGCAGTCCGGGACAATTAAGAGGAAACACCATATATTTT
TRBD2	-	TRBV29-1	TRBJ2-1	CSGTPGTSFGNEQFF	TGCAGCGGGACCCCCGGGACTAGCTTCGGCAATGAGCAGTTCTTC
TRBD1	-	TRBV6-5	TRBJ2-7	CASKPDRLTYEQYF	TGTGCCAGCAAACCGGACAGGCTTACCTACGAGCAGTACTTC
-	-	TRBV10-3	TRBJ2-7	CATYPGLRTYEQYF	TGTGCCACTTATCCGGGACTGAGGACCTACGAGCAGTACTTC
TRBD2	-	TRBV19	TRBJ2-7	CASSGAGDTYEQYF	TGTGCCAGTAGTGGGGCGGGAGACACCTACGAGCAGTACTTC
TRBD2	-	TRBV5-4	TRBJ2-5	CASSARLAPQETQYF	TGTGCCAGCAGCGCAAGACTAGCTCCCCAAGAGACCCAGTACTTC
-	once	TRBV19	TRBJ2-6	CASNQLSGANVLTF	TGTGCCAGTAACCAGCTCTCTGGGGCCAACGTCCTGACTTTC
-	-	TRBV2	TRBJ2-3	CANLKNVQAGTDTQYF	TGTGCCAACCTGAAAAATGTACAGGCTGGCACAGATACGCAGTATTTT
-	once	TRBV7-9	TRBJ1-5	CASSSSSGLGQPQHF	-
-	-	TRBV14	TRBJ1-1	CASSQLTGQNTEAFF	TGTGCCAGTAGCCAATTGACAGGCCAGAACACTGAAGCTTTCTTT
TRBD2	-	TRBV7-9	TRBJ2-7	CASSSSGRSHEQYF	TGTGCCAGCAGCTCTAGCGGGAGGTCCCACGAGCAGTACTTC
-	-	TRBV5-1	TRBJ2-7	CASSFDLLTGSGEQYF	TGCGCCAGCAGCTTTGACCTCCTTACCGGGAGTGGCGAGCAGTACTTC
-	once	TRBV6-5	TRBJ2-7	CASSNWDPGSVGEQYF	TGTGCCAGCAGTAACTGGGACCCCGGCTCGGTGGGCGAGCAGTACTTC
TRBD1	-	TRBV5-6	TRBJ2-3	CASSRQGADTQYF	TGTGCCAGCAGCAGACAGGGGGCAGATACGCAGTATTTT
-	-	TRBV6-5	TRBJ1-1	CASSYSGVNTEAFF	TGTGCCAGCAGTTACTCGGGGGTGAACACTGAAGCTTTCTTT
-	-	TRBV10-1	TRBJ2-2	CASSNGIDKVGELFF	TGCGCCAGCTCCAATGGGATCGATAAGGTCGGGGAGCTGTTTTTT
-	-	TRBV9	TRBJ2-1	CASSVAGNEQFF	TGTGCCAGCAGCGTAGCGGGGAATGAGCAGTTCTTC
-	-	TRBV2	TRBJ1-5	CASSELAGYSNQPQHF	TGTGCCAGCAGTGAATTGGCAGGTTATAGCAATCAGCCCCAGCATTTT
TRBD2	-	TRBV10-1	TRBJ2-1	CASPREAEDNEQFF	TGCGCCAGTCCACGGGAGGCAGAGGACAATGAGCAGTTCTTC
TRBD2	-	TRBV30	TRBJ2-1	CAWVIAGGPREQFF	TGTGCCTGGGTAATAGCGGGAGGGCCTCGTGAGCAGTTCTTC
TRBD2	-	TRBV11-2	TRBJ2-6	CASSPGLAGAGANVLTF	TGTGCCAGCAGCCCCGGCTTAGCGGGAGCTGGGGCCAACGTCCTGACTTTC
TRBD2	-	TRBV7-9	TRBJ2-5	CASSPTSEGETQYF	TGTGCCAGCAGCCCAACTAGCGAGGGAGAGACCCAGTACTTC
-	-	TRBV7-2	TRBJ2-4	CASSLEGPGGAKNIQYF	TGTGCCAGCAGCTTAGAGGGCCCAGGGGGGGCCAAAAACATTCAGTACTTC
TRBD1	-	TRBV7-9	TRBJ2-7	CASSLPGTEYEQYF	TGTGCCAGCAGCCTGCCCGGGACAGAGTACGAGCAGTACTTC
TRBD1	-	TRBV19	TRBJ2-7	CASSIDRGISGEQYF	TGTGCCAGTAGTATTGACAGGGGTATTTCTGGCGAGCAGTACTTC
-	-	TRBV13	TRBJ1-5	CASSLGGGFQPQHF	TGTGCCAGCAGCTTAGGGGGCGGATTTCAGCCCCAGCATTTT
-	-	TRBV5-6	TRBJ2-7	CASSWAVADYEQYF	TGTGCCAGCAGCTGGGCGGTAGCGGACTACGAGCAGTACTTC
TRBD2	-	TRBV6-1	TRBJ2-2	CASSERSAGVLGTGELFF	TGTGCCAGCAGTGAACGATCAGCGGGGGTGTTGGGGACCGGGGAGCTGTTTTTT
-	-	TRBV4-1	TRBJ2-7	CASSQLILAFQTPSYEQYF	TGCGCCAGCAGCCAACTGATTCTAGCTTTCCAGACCCCCTCCTACGAGCAGTACTTC
-	-	TRBV28	TRBJ1-1	CASRIDWAEAFF	TGTGCCAGCAGAATTGACTGGGCTGAAGCTTTCTTT
-	-	TRBV6-5	TRBJ1-4	CASSYEPSAANEKLFF	TGTGCCAGCAGTTACGAGCCCAGCGCGGCTAATGAAAAACTGTTTTTT
-	-	TRBV7-2	TRBJ1-1	CASRIQGIPEAFF	TGTGCCAGCCGAATCCAAGGGATCCCCGAAGCTTTCTTT
TRBD2	-	TRBV30	TRBJ2-5	CAWSRFAGGETQYF	TGTGCCTGGAGTAGGTTCGCGGGGGGCGAGACCCAGTACTTC
-	-	TRBV4-3	TRBJ2-7	CASSPVPRDPYEQYF	TGCGCCAGCAGCCCCGTCCCCCGGGACCCCTACGAGCAGTACTTC
TRBD2	-	TRBV6-1	TRBJ2-1	CATSWGGSNEQFF	TGTGCCACTTCGTGGGGGGGGTCCAATGAGCAGTTCTTC
-	-	TRBV30	TRBJ1-3	CAWIPAGNTIYF	TGTGCCTGGATACCCGCTGGAAACACCATATATTTT
TRBD1	-	TRBV30	TRBJ1-4	CAWSTRQGGSTNEKLFF	TGTGCCTGGAGTACCCGACAGGGGGGGTCAACTAATGAAAAACTGTTTTTT
TRBD2	-	TRBV12-5	TRBJ2-3	CASGSTSGSDTDTQYF	TGTGCTAGTGGTTCGACTAGCGGGAGTGACACAGATACGCAGTATTTT
-	-	TRBV19	TRBJ2-7	CASSMGMGMGPSYEQYF	TGTGCCAGTAGTATGGGGATGGGAATGGGCCCCTCCTACGAGCAGTACTTC
-	-	TRBV25-1	TRBJ2-5	CATQRGIQETQYF	TGTGCCACCCAAAGGGGGATCCAAGAGACCCAGTACTTC
-	-	TRBV6-5	TRBJ2-7	CASSGGYEQYF	TGTGCCAGCAGTGGGGGATACGAGCAGTACTTC
-	-	TRBV2	TRBJ2-7	CASSPPDGSEQYF	TGTGCCAGCAGTCCGCCGGACGGGTCCGAGCAGTACTTC
-	-	TRBV28	TRBJ2-1	CASSYELEWEPANEQFF	TGTGCCAGCAGTTACGAATTAGAGTGGGAGCCGGCCAATGAGCAGTTCTTC